This T cell receptor (beta chain) was found in a study of response to subunit inactivated influenza vaccine (dated by TCRdb to the late 2010s). In the study overall: The study used deep quantitative T cell receptor repertoire profiling to track responses to a trivalent subunit inactivated influenza vaccine. Study-wide findings and limitations: According to the authors, only a limited number of new T cells may be recruited by each seasonal influenza vaccination.

This clonotype was counted at least ten times. What this receptor recognizes is not known. Base qualities are not provided; no much larger clone lies one nucleotide away. Library method: RT-PCR. Sequencing was carried out with an Illumina HiSeq 2500. TCRdb reprocessing: public reads trimmed at Q25 with fastp, clones called with MiXCR, in-frame beta chains kept. Each CDR3 protein gets just one entry, which takes the most common genes and DNA from the rows behind it. For this sample the table gives around 200,000 distinct CDR3 sequences, of which nearly 9.5% were detected only once. Roughly a tenth of the sample belongs to the ten largest clones. V loses 4 bases, J loses 7 bases, and the germline ends lie 19 bases apart. From the cysteine through the phenylalanine, the CDR3 covers 15 amino acids. Only the CDR3 region is kept as DNA, spanning 45 bases read in frame from base 1. CDR1 and CDR2, looked up from the germline V gene (reference sequence), are GTSNPN and SVGIG.

This clonotype was obtained from a man over 45 who received an inactivated influenza vaccine. Donor details come from another sample of the same person, matched by shared clones. The sequences come from non-naive T cells sorted from PBMCs, collected on the day of vaccination. Per the publication, the cell subset or site label means: memory T cell fraction. This chain is built from TRBV30 and TRBJ2-2, with the D gene not clear enough to name. The CDR3 region reads CAWTKMGLEYGELFF. The DNA sequence follows: TGTGCCTGGACTAAAATGGGTCTCGAATACGGGGAGCTGTTTTTT.